This T cell receptor (beta chain) was recorded in a study of early T cells in non-severe SARS-CoV-2 infection. About this clonotype itself: Its specificity is unknown. The junction departs from the called germline gene at one end, perhaps through a read error.

There are 15 residues in the CDR3. Per germline, CDR1 LNHDA and CDR2 SQIVND (reference sequence). General study results and limits: Anti-spike CD8 specificities were favored by VDJdb matching, whose results missed private and CD4 specificities.

Tagging with unique molecular identifiers was applied to individual cDNA molecules. TCRdb redid the calling of the 5' RACE reads with MiXCR, one entry per CDR3 protein. Of around 53,000 distinct CDR3 sequences listed, around 7.7% are singletons. Sample: whole blood. This sequence was found in an adult who was a healthcare worker with PCR-confirmed SARS-CoV-2 infection or an uninfected control (not recorded which). The chain recombines TRBV19 with TRBJ2-2; the match to TRBD1 covers 7 bases. The CDR3: CASSPRQGRTAELFF. The CDR3, as DNA: TGTGCCAGTAGTCCTCGACAGGGTCGGACCGCGGAGCTGTTTTTT.